This is a list of T cell receptor beta chains from one sample in a study of blood T cells in healthy people across ages. TCRdb called the 5' RACE reads again in MiXCR, with one record for every CDR3 protein. The sample lists 1.5 million to 1.9 million distinct CDR3 sequences, under 55% occurring once. Sequenced material: blood. The receptors were gathered from a woman aged 18-35 years in good health. The CDR3 runs from the conserved cysteine through the conserved F or W. The D gene is left open where the match is weak. For some rows the clone size is stated as once, few or many, or as a class when expanded; others skip it.

CDR3 length: 18
D gene: NA
V gene: TRBV7-9
J gene: TRBJ2-5
clone size: NA
CDR3 protein: CASSLDLLRDTLQETQYF
CDR3 DNA: TGTGCCAGCAGCTTAGACCTCCTTAGGGACACGCTACAAGAGACCCAGTACTTC

CDR3 length: 16
D gene: TRBD2
V gene: TRBV28
J gene: TRBJ2-7
clone size: few
CDR3 protein: CASSFPLSGRSYEQYF
CDR3 DNA: TGTGCCAGCAGTTTCCCTCTTAGCGGGAGAAGCTACGAGCAGTACTTC

CDR3 length: 14
D gene: TRBD2
V gene: TRBV29-1
J gene: TRBJ2-1
clone size: few
CDR3 protein: CSVARRLADNEQFF
CDR3 DNA: TGCAGCGTTGCCCGTAGACTAGCGGACAATGAGCAGTTCTTC

CDR3 length: 13
D gene: TRBD1
V gene: TRBV29-1
J gene: TRBJ2-7
clone size: NA
CDR3 protein: CRVARQGSYEQYF
CDR3 DNA: TGCAGAGTTGCTCGACAGGGGAGCTACGAGCAGTACTTC

CDR3 length: 14
D gene: NA
V gene: TRBV10-3
J gene: TRBJ1-1
clone size: NA
CDR3 protein: CAISESSKNTEAFF
CDR3 DNA: TGTGCCATCAGTGAGTCGTCGAAGAACACTGAAGCTTTCTTT

CDR3 length: 13
D gene: TRBD1
V gene: TRBV29-1
J gene: TRBJ1-2
clone size: NA
CDR3 protein: CSVGDRGPGGYTF
CDR3 DNA: TGCAGCGTGGGTGACAGGGGGCCTGGCGGCTACACCTTC

CDR3 length: 15
D gene: TRBD1
V gene: TRBV4-1
J gene: TRBJ1-4
clone size: few
CDR3 protein: CASSKTGTGGEKLFF
CDR3 DNA: TGCGCCAGCAGCAAGACCGGGACAGGGGGCGAAAAACTGTTTTTT

CDR3 length: 13
D gene: NA
V gene: TRBV15
J gene: TRBJ1-1
clone size: NA
CDR3 protein: CATSREGPGRAFF
CDR3 DNA: TGTGCCACCAGCAGAGAAGGTCCAGGGCGGGCTTTCTTT

CDR3 length: 13
D gene: NA
V gene: TRBV14
J gene: TRBJ1-1
clone size: NA
CDR3 protein: CASSQDYLAEAFF
CDR3 DNA: TGTGCCAGCAGCCAAGATTATCTTGCTGAAGCTTTCTTT

CDR3 length: 16
D gene: TRBD2
V gene: TRBV2
J gene: TRBJ2-1
clone size: once
CDR3 protein: CASSELAGGQYNEQFF
CDR3 DNA: TGTGCCAGCAGTGAACTAGCGGGGGGCCAGTACAATGAGCAGTTCTTC

CDR3 length: 15
D gene: TRBD1
V gene: TRBV9
J gene: TRBJ1-2
clone size: NA
CDR3 protein: CASSEVPGQGLGYTF
CDR3 DNA: TGTGCCAGCAGCGAGGTTCCGGGACAGGGACTTGGCTACACCTTC

CDR3 length: 16
D gene: TRBD1
V gene: TRBV28
J gene: TRBJ1-2
clone size: few
CDR3 protein: CASRATGVDLNYGYTF
CDR3 DNA: TGTGCCAGCAGAGCAACAGGGGTGGATCTAAACTATGGCTACACCTTC

CDR3 length: 14
D gene: TRBD1
V gene: TRBV7-3
J gene: TRBJ2-1
clone size: few
CDR3 protein: CASSLSSTGDEQFF
CDR3 DNA: TGTGCCAGCAGCTTAAGTTCCACAGGGGATGAGCAGTTCTTC

CDR3 length: 13
D gene: NA
V gene: TRBV10-3
J gene: TRBJ2-3
clone size: few
CDR3 protein: CAINGANTDTQYF
CDR3 DNA: TGTGCCATCAACGGAGCAAACACAGATACGCAGTATTTT

CDR3 length: 14
D gene: TRBD1
V gene: TRBV28
J gene: TRBJ1-2
clone size: NA
CDR3 protein: CASSPPGQVWGYTF
CDR3 DNA: TGTGCCAGCAGTCCCCCGGGACAGGTCTGGGGCTACACCTTC

CDR3 length: 14
D gene: NA
V gene: TRBV27
J gene: TRBJ2-3
clone size: NA
CDR3 protein: CASSEQVYTDTQYF
CDR3 DNA: TGTGCCAGCAGTGAACAGGTGTACACAGATACGCAGTATTTT

CDR3 length: 14
D gene: NA
V gene: TRBV20-1
J gene: TRBJ1-5
clone size: NA
CDR3 protein: CSARGGHKNQPQHF
CDR3 DNA: TGCAGTGCTAGGGGGGGACACAAAAATCAGCCCCAGCATTTT

CDR3 length: 17
D gene: NA
V gene: TRBV20-1
J gene: TRBJ1-1
clone size: NA
CDR3 protein: CSASIPLPRGYQTEAFF
CDR3 DNA: TGCAGTGCTAGTATCCCTCTCCCACGGGGGTATCAAACTGAAGCTTTCTTT

CDR3 length: 15
D gene: TRBD2
V gene: TRBV20-1
J gene: TRBJ2-3
clone size: few
CDR3 protein: CSARLAGIGPDTQYF
CDR3 DNA: TGCAGTGCTCGACTAGCGGGGATTGGTCCAGATACGCAGTATTTT

CDR3 length: 12
D gene: NA
V gene: TRBV20-1
J gene: TRBJ2-1
clone size: few
CDR3 protein: CSAAPENNEQFF
CDR3 DNA: TGCAGTGCTGCCCCAGAGAACAATGAGCAGTTCTTC

CDR3 length: 13
D gene: TRBD1
V gene: TRBV12-3/TRBV12-4
J gene: TRBJ1-2
clone size: many
CDR3 protein: CASSPGQSYGYTF
CDR3 DNA: TGTGCCAGCAGCCCGGGACAGAGCTATGGCTACACCTTC

CDR3 length: 14
D gene: TRBD2
V gene: TRBV29-1
J gene: TRBJ2-1
clone size: NA
CDR3 protein: CSAVGGSSYNEQFF
CDR3 DNA: TGCAGCGCTGTGGGCGGGAGTAGTTACAATGAGCAGTTCTTC

CDR3 length: 14
D gene: NA
V gene: TRBV20-1
J gene: TRBJ2-1
clone size: NA
CDR3 protein: CSARTAVSYNEQFF
CDR3 DNA: TGCAGCGCTAGAACTGCCGTCTCCTACAATGAGCAGTTCTTC

CDR3 length: 15
D gene: NA
V gene: TRBV6-2/TRBV6-3
J gene: TRBJ1-1
clone size: few
CDR3 protein: CASSPRGQQSTEAFF
CDR3 DNA: TGTGCCAGCAGCCCAAGGGGCCAACAGAGCACTGAAGCTTTCTTT

CDR3 length: 13
D gene: NA
V gene: TRBV18
J gene: TRBJ2-7
clone size: NA
CDR3 protein: CASSPDRTGEQYF
CDR3 DNA: TGTGCCAGCTCACCAGACAGAACGGGCGAGCAGTACTTC

CDR3 length: 14
D gene: NA
V gene: TRBV27
J gene: TRBJ2-7
clone size: few
CDR3 protein: CASSYTTVSYEQYF
CDR3 DNA: TGTGCCAGCAGTTACACGACGGTCTCCTACGAGCAGTACTTC

CDR3 length: 16
D gene: TRBD1
V gene: TRBV7-2
J gene: TRBJ2-1
clone size: few
CDR3 protein: CASSPQGDGGSNEQFF
CDR3 DNA: TGTGCCAGCAGCCCTCAGGGGGACGGCGGAAGCAATGAGCAGTTCTTC

CDR3 length: 14
D gene: NA
V gene: TRBV7-3
J gene: TRBJ2-1
clone size: NA
CDR3 protein: CASSFRGSWNEQFF
CDR3 DNA: TGTGCCAGCAGCTTTCGTGGTAGCTGGAATGAGCAGTTCTTC